This TCR beta chain emerged from a study of cytomegalovirus exposure and HLA in healthy donors. The wider study: Approximately 85 million unique TCRs from HLA-typed donors were held in an early data release.

General observations from the study: Among donors in an Asian-associated ancestry cluster, a later analysis reportedly found fewer N-insertions than the approximately 700-donor mean. The authors considered a cluster of highly shared sequence variants likely to be a sequencing artifact.

13 Jbeta primers and 60 Vbeta primers were used for the PCR. Generated by immunoSEQ multiplex PCR, the TCRdb table keeps only in-frame clones and is missing some. The sample has about 180,000 clones, roughly 79% seen once. On this clone itself: The antigen remains unidentified.

This clonotype was sampled from a woman aged 18 to 35 in good health and CMV-seropositive. The sample was PBMCs.

As DNA, the CDR3 is TGTGCCAGCAGCCCGACGACAGAAACCTACGAGCAGTACTTC. It codes for CASSPTTETYEQYF. This chain connects TRBV7-6 to TRBJ2-7; possible D gene TRBD1, 5 bases. The CDR3 sequence is 14 residues long. The V end lost 5 bases, the J end lost 2 bases, and 13 bases lay between the germline ends. CDR1 is SGHVS, CDR2 FNYEAQ, per germline.